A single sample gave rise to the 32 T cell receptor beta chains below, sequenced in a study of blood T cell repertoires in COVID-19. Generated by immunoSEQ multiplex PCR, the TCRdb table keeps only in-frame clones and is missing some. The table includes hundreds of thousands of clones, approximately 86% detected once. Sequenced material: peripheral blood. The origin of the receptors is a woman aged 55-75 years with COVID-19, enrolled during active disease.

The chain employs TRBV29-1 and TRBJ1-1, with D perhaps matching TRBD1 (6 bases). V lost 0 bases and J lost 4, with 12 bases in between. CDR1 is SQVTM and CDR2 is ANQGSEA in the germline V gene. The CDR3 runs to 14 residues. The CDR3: CSVEDRNRATEAFF. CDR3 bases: TGCAGCGTTGAAGATCGGAACAGGGCCACTGAAGCTTTCTTT.

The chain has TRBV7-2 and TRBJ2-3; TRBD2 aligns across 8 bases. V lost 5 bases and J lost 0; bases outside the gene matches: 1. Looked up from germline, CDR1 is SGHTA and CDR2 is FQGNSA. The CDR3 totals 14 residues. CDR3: CASSRGGSTDTQYF. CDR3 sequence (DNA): TGTGCCAGCAGCCGGGGGGGAAGCACAGATACGCAGTATTTT.

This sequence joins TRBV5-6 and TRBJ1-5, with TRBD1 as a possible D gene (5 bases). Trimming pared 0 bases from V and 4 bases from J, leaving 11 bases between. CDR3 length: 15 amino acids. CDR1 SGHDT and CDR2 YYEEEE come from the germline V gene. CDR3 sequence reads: CASSLVVAGNQPQHF. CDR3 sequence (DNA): TGTGCCAGCAGCTTGGTTGTGGCAGGGAATCAGCCCCAGCATTTT. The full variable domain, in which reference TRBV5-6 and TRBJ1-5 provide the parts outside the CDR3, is DAGVTQSPTHLIKTRGQQVTLRCSPKSGHDTVSWYQQALGQGPQFIFQYYEEEERQRGNFPDRFSGHQFPNYSSELNVNALLLGDSALYLCASSLVVAGNQPQHFGDGTRLSIL.

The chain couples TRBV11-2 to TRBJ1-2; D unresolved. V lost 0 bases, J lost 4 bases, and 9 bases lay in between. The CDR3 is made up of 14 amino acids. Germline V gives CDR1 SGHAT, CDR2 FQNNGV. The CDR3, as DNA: TGTGCCAGCAGCTTAGACCAGCGGGGCTATGGCTACACCTTC. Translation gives CASSLDQRGYGYTF.

The CDR3 loop is CASRRTGLSSYEQYF. The CDR3 nucleotides read TGTGCCAGCAGGAGGACAGGGTTGAGCTCCTACGAGCAGTACTTC. V usage is TRBV2 and J usage is TRBJ2-7; 8 nucleotides align to TRBD1. The junction had 7 bases not matched to a gene; V was cut back by 6 bases and J by 0 bases. The length of the CDR3 is 15 residues. Germline V gene lookup returns CDR1 SNHLY and CDR2 FYNNEI.

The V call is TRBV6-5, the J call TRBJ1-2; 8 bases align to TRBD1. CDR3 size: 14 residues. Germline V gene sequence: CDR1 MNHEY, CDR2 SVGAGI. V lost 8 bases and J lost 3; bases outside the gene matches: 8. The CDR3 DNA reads TGTGCCAGCTCGCTCTCGACAGGGGACTATGGCTACACCTTC. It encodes CASSLSTGDYGYTF.

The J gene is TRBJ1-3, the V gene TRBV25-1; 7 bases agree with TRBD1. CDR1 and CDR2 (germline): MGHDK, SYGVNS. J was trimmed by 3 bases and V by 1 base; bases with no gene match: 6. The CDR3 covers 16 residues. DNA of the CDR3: TGTGCCAGCAGTGAATGGCAGGGGGATGTTGGAAACACCATATATTTT. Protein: CASSEWQGDVGNTIYF.

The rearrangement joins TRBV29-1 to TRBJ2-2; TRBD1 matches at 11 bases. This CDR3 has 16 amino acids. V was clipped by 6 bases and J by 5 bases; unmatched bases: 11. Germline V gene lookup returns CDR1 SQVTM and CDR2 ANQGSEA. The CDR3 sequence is CSVRGTGGRRTGELFF. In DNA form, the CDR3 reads TGCAGCGTGCGGGGGACAGGGGGACGGCGGACCGGGGAGCTGTTTTTT.

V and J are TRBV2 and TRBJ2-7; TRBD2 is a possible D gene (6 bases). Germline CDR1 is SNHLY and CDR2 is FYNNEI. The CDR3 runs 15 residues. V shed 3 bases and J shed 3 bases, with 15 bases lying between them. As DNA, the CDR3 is TGTGCCAGCAGTGACGGGATGATGGGACTCTACGAGCAGTACTTC. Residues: CASSDGMMGLYEQYF.

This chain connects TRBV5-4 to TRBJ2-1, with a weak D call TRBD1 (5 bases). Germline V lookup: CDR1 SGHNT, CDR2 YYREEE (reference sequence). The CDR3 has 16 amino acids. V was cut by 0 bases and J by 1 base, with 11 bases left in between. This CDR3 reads CASSLGGLRSYNEQFF. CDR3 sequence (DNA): TGTGCCAGCAGCTTGGGGGGCCTTAGGTCCTACAATGAGCAGTTCTTC. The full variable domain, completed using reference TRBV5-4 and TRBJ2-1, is ETGVTQSPTHLIKTRGQQVTLRCSSQSGHNTVSWYQQALGQGPQFIFQYYREEENGRGNFPPRFSGLQFPNYSSELNVNALELDDSALYLCASSLGGLRSYNEQFFGPGTRLTVL.

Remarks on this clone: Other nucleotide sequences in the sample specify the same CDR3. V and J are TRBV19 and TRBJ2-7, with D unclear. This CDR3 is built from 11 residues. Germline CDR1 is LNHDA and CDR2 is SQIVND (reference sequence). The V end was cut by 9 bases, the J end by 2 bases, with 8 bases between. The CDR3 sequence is CASSQAYEQYF. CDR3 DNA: TGTGCCAGCTCGCAGGCCTACGAGCAGTACTTC.

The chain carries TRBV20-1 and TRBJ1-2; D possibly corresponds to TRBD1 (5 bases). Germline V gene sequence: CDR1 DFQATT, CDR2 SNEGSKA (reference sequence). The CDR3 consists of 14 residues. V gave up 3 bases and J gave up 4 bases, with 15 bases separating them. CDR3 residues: CSASGARWPYGYTF. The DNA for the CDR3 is TGCAGTGCTAGTGGGGCCCGGTGGCCCTATGGCTACACCTTC.

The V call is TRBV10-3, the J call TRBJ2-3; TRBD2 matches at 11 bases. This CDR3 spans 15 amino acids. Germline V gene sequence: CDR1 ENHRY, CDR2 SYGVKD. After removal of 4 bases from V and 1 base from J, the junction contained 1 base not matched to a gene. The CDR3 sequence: CAISVTSGGTDTQYF. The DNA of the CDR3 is TGTGCCATCAGTGTGACTAGCGGGGGCACAGATACGCAGTATTTT.

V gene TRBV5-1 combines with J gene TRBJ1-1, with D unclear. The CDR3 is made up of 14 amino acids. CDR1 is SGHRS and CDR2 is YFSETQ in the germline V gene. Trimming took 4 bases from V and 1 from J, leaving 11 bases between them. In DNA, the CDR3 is TGCGCCAGCAGCCCCAGTACATCGAACACTGAAGCTTTCTTT. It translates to CASSPSTSNTEAFF.

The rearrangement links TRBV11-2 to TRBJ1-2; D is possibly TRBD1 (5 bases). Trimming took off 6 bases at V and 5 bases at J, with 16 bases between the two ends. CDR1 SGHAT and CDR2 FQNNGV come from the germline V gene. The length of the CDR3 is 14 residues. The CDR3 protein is CASRLGGSGYGYTF. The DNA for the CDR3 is TGTGCCAGCAGGCTCGGGGGAAGTGGATATGGCTACACCTTC.

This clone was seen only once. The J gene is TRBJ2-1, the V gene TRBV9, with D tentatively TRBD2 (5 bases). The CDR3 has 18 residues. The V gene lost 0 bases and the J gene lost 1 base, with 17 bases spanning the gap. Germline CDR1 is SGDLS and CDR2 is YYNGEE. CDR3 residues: CASSVATLTGRSYNEQFF. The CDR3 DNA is TGTGCCAGCAGCGTAGCTACGTTGACGGGGAGATCCTACAATGAGCAGTTCTTC.

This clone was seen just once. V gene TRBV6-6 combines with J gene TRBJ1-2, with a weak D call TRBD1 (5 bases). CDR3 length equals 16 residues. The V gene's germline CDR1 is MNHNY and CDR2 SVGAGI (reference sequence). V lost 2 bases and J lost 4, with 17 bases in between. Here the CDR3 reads CASSYESWGLGYGYTF. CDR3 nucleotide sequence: TGTGCCAGCAGTTACGAGTCCTGGGGCCTTGGCTATGGCTACACCTTC.

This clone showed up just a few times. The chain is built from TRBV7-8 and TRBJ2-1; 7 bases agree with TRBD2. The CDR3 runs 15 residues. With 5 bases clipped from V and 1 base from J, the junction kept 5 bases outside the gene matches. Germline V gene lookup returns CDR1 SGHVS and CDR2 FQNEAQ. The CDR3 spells CASSPLGGSYNEQFF. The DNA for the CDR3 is TGTGCCAGCAGCCCCCTGGGGGGGTCCTACAATGAGCAGTTCTTC.

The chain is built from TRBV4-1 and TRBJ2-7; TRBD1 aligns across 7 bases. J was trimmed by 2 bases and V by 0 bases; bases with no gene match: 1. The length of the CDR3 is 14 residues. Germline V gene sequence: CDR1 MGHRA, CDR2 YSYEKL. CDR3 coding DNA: TGCGCCAGCAGCCAAGAGCAGGGGGCCTACGAGCAGTACTTC. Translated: CASSQEQGAYEQYF.

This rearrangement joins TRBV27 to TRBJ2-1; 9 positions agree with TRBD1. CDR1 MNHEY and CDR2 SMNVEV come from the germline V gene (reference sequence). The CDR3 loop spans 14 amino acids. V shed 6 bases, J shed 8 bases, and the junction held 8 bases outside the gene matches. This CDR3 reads CASSRDRVSDEQFF. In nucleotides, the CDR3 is TGTGCCAGCAGCCGGGACAGGGTTTCGGATGAGCAGTTCTTC.

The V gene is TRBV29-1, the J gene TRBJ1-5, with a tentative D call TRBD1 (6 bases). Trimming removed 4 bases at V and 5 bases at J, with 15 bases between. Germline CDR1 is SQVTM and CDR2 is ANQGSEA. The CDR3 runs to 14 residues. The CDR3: CSVAQGSVDQPQHF. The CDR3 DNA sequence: TGCAGCGTTGCTCAGGGGAGCGTGGATCAGCCCCAGCATTTT.

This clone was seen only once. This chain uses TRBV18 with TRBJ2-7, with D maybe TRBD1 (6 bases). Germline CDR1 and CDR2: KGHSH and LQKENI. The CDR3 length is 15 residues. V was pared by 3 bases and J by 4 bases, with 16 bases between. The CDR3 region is CASSPATGTIYEQYF. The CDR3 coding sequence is TGTGCCAGCTCACCGGCAACTGGGACAATTTACGAGCAGTACTTC.

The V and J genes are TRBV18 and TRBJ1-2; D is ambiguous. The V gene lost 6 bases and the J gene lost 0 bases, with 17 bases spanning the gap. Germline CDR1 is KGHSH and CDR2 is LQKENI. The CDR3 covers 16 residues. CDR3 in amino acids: CASSFLEAGSNYGYTF. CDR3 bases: TGTGCCAGCTCCTTCCTGGAGGCAGGTTCTAACTATGGCTACACCTTC. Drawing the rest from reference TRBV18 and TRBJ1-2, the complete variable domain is NAGVMQNPRHLVRRRGQEARLRCSPMKGHSHVYWYRQLPEEGLKFMVYLQKENIIDESGMPKERFSAEFPKEGPSILRIQQVVRGDSAAYFCASSFLEAGSNYGYTFGSGTRLTVV.

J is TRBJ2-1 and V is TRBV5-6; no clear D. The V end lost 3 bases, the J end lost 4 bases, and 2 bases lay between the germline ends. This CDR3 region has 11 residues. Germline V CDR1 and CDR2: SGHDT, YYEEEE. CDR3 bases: TGTGCCAGCAGCTCGTACAATGAGCAGTTCTTC. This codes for CASSSYNEQFF.

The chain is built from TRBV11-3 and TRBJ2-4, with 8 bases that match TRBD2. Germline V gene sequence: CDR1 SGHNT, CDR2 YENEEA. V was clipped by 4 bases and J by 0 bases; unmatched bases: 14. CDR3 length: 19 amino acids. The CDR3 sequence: CASSSPLPGTSLAKNIQYF. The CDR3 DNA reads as TGTGCCAGCAGCTCACCTCTGCCCGGGACTAGTCTAGCCAAAAACATTCAGTACTTC.

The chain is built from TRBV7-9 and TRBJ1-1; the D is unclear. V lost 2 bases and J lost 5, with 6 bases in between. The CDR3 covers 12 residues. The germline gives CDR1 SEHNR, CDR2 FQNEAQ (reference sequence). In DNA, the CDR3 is TGTGCCAGCAGCTTATCCGCGACTGAAGCTTTCTTT. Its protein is CASSLSATEAFF.

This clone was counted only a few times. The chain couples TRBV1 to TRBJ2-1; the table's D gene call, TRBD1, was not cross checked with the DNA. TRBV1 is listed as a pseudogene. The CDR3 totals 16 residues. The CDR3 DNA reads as TGCACCAGCAGCCCGAGGGGGCGCCTCTCCTACAATGAGCAGTTCTTC. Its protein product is CTSSPRGRLSYNEQFF.

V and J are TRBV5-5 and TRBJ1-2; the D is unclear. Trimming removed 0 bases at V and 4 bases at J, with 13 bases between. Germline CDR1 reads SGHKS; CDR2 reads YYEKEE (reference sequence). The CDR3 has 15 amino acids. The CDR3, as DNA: TGTGCCAGCAGCTTGGAAGAGGTGCGGATCTATGGCTACACCTTC. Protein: CASSLEEVRIYGYTF.

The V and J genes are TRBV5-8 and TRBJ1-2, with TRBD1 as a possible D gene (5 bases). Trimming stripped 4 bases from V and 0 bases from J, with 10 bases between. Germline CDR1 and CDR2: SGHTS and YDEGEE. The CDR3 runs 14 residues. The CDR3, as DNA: TGTGCCAGCAGCCGACAGCCAGCTAACTATGGCTACACCTTC. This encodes CASSRQPANYGYTF.

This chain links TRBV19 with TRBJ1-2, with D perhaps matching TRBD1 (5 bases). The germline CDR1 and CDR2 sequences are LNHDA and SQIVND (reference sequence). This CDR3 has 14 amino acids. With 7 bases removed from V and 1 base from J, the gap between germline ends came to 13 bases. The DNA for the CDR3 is TGTGCCAGTAAGCCACTCGGGGGTAACTATGGCTACACCTTC. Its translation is CASKPLGGNYGYTF.

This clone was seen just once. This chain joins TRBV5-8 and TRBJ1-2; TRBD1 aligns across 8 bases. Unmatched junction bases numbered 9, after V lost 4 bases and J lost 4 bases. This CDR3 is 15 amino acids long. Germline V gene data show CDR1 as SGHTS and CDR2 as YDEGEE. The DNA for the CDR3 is TGTGCCAGCAGCACCGGACAGGGAGTCGGCTATGGCTACACCTTC. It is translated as CASSTGQGVGYGYTF.

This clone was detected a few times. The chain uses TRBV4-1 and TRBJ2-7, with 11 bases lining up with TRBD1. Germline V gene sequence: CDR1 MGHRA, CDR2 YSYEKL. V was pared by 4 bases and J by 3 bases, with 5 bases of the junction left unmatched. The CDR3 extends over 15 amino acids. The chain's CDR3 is CASSPGQGASYEQYF. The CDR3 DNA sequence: TGCGCCAGCAGCCCCGGACAGGGGGCGAGCTACGAGCAGTACTTC.